This entry lists 10 T cell receptor beta chains sequenced from one sample in a study of CD8 T cells in ankylosing spondylitis. Study-level points and caveats: Typical of ankylosing spondylitis blood, it appeared, was a TCR beta motif of 7 or 8 highly homologous variants.

TCRdb used MiXCR to reprocess the 5' RACE reads, holding one entry per CDR3 protein. The sample has approximately 540,000 distinct CDR3 sequences, about 13% seen once. These TCRs' antigens remain unknown. Sequencing input: blood, either unsorted or a sorted T cell fraction (not recorded which). These receptors were collected from a male donor with ankylosing spondylitis.

The chain joins TRBV18 to TRBJ2-7; 7 bases are a match to TRBD1. Germline trimming cut 1 base from V and 4 bases from J; bases unmatched to any gene: 4. The germline V gene encodes CDR1 KGHSH and CDR2 LQKENI. The CDR3 runs to 14 residues. The CDR3 DNA reads TGTGCCAGCTCACCACAGGGACAGCCATACGAGCAGTACGTC. It is translated as CASSPQGQPYEQYV.

This clonotype was counted a few times. This chain links TRBV7-2 with TRBJ2-3, with 8 nucleotides matching TRBD1. CDR1 is SGHTA, CDR2 FQGNSA, per germline. V lost 5 bases to trimming and J lost 4 bases; unmatched junction nucleotides: 8. This CDR3 has 15 residues. The CDR3 here is CASSGADRGSDTQYF. The CDR3 nucleotides are TGTGCCAGCAGCGGGGCCGACAGGGGCTCAGATACGCAGTATTTT.

This clonotype was seen repeatedly, ten times or more. The chain is built from TRBV5-5 and TRBJ2-1, with 11 bases identical to TRBD1. V gave up 2 bases and J gave up 7 bases; unmatched junction bases: 5. This CDR3 has 15 residues. Germline V lookup: CDR1 SGHKS, CDR2 YYEKEE (reference sequence). The CDR3 loop reads CASSFGTGGRNEQFF. CDR3 nucleotide sequence: TGTGCCAGCAGCTTTGGGACAGGGGGAAGAAATGAGCAGTTCTTC.

The rearrangement uses TRBV12-5 and TRBJ1-6; a possible D gene is TRBD1 (5 bases). CDR1 and CDR2 (germline): LGHNT, FRNRAP. Trimming shortened V by 8 bases and J by 2 bases, and 13 bases separated the two germline ends. The CDR3 sequence is 15 residues long. CDR3 sequence (DNA): TGTGCTAGTCCACTGGGGGAGGCCTATAATTCACCCCTCCACTTT. It specifies CASPLGEAYNSPLHF.

This clonotype was picked up a small number of times. The chain joins TRBV20-1 to TRBJ2-4, with unresolved D. The germline V and J ends were trimmed by 1 base and 2 bases, with 12 bases remaining between them. The CDR3 covers 15 residues. Germline V lookup: CDR1 DFQATT, CDR2 SNEGSKA (reference sequence). CDR3 sequence: CSARGAGGTKNIQYF. In nucleotides, the CDR3 is TGCAGTGCTAGAGGGGCTGGCGGAACCAAAAACATTCAGTACTTC.

The chain employs TRBV12-3 or TRBV12-4 and TRBJ2-2; TRBD2 aligns across 7 bases. V lost 6 bases to trimming and J lost 1 base; unmatched junction nucleotides: 5. There are 15 residues in the CDR3. DNA of the CDR3: TGTGCCAGCAGCCCGGCTAGCGGGAACACCGGGGAGCTGTTTTTT. Its protein product is CASSPASGNTGELFF.

The chain couples TRBV27 to TRBJ2-7, with D perhaps matching TRBD2 (6 bases). V lost 8 bases and J 3 bases, leaving 17 bases between the germline ends. Germline CDR1 reads MNHEY; CDR2 reads SMNVEV (reference sequence). The CDR3 has 14 residues. The CDR3 coding sequence is TGTGCCAGCGGTAGCGGCGCCTGGATCTACGAGCAGTACTTC. As protein: CASGSGAWIYEQYF.

The chain has TRBV28 and TRBJ2-7, with D unresolved. The V end lost 5 bases, the J end lost 4 bases, and 6 bases lay between the germline ends. Germline assignment: CDR1 MDHEN and CDR2 SYDVKM. This CDR3 spans 11 amino acids. This CDR3 reads CASSGVYEQYV. DNA for the CDR3: TGTGCCAGCAGTGGGGTTTACGAGCAGTACGTC.

This clonotype has just a few counts. The V gene is TRBV12-3 or TRBV12-4, the J gene TRBJ2-5; maybe TRBD1 (6 bases). The V end lost 5 bases, the J end lost 5 bases, and 15 bases lay between the germline ends. The CDR3 sequence is 14 residues long. The CDR3 coding sequence is TGTGCCAGCAGTCCTCTCTGGGGGCAGGAGACCCAGTACTTC. Protein sequence: CASSPLWGQETQYF.

This clonotype was seen a few times. The gene calls are TRBV20-1 and TRBJ1-5; 9 bases map to TRBD1. The CDR3 length is 14 residues. V lost 5 bases, J lost 2 bases, and 4 bases stayed unmatched. Germline V gives CDR1 DFQATT, CDR2 SNEGSKA (reference sequence). The CDR3: CSAPDRGGNQPQHF. CDR3 DNA sequence: TGCAGTGCTCCGGACAGGGGTGGCAATCAGCCCCAGCATTTT.